This TCR beta chain was found in a study of regulatory T cells in long-lasting Graves disease. Documented time point: newly diagnosed GD, antithyroid drugs for less than 3 months. TCR sequences were obtained from RNA taken from PBMCs. Library construction for TCR beta used iRepertoire HTBI primers and Arm-PCR of CDR3 regions. Authors' processing steps: Identified across the samples were fewer than 70 TRBV segments and over 11 TRBJ segments. TCRdb independently ran MiXCR on the multiplex PCR reads; one entry per CDR3 protein. TCRdb's processing, not the authors' own work, is the source of the V and J calls. The table records 350,000 to 450,000 distinct CDR3 sequences, more than 12% of them present only once. The length of the CDR3 is 13 residues. Germline-derived CDR1 and CDR2 are SQVTM and ANQGSEA. J was trimmed by 3 bases and V by 7 bases; bases with no gene match: 8. These data were also filed under a second study, of T cells in Graves' hyperthyroidism and ophthalmopathy. According to that study: Hyperthyroidism had been newly diagnosed in patients aged 18 to 65, and its duration was under 2 months. Uncontrolled infection, other autoimmune disease, pregnancy or lactation barred patients from enrollment. During a first-round RT-PCR of the TCR CDR3, the HTBI primer set was used.

Sequenced here: peripheral blood mononuclear cells (PBMCs), sampled at new diagnosis, from a patient treated with antithyroid drugs. The chain couples TRBV29-1 to TRBJ2-7; 8 bases align to TRBD1. The origin of this receptor is a woman aged 30 to 39 with Graves disease. CDR3 DNA sequence: TGCAGCGCCACGACAGGGGTAAGCTACGAGCAGTACTTC. As protein: CSATTGVSYEQYF.